This entry features one TCR beta chain sequence. These data come from a study of control samples from healthy donors and cancer patients. Some clones are missing from TCRdb's copy, which holds only in-frame ones; the method was immunoSEQ multiplex PCR. The data contain 150,000 to 200,000 clones, 85% to 95% of them singletons. Germline-derived CDR1 and CDR2 are KGHSH and LQKENI. This CDR3 is 13 amino acids long. Deletions cut 3 bases from V and 8 bases from J, with 12 bases between. The chain combines TRBV18 with TRBJ2-3; weak D call: TRBD2 (5 bases). The sample taken for sequencing was blood. The receptor's source is a man aged 25-40 years in good health. This CDR3 is CASSPGESSTQYF. The CDR3 DNA sequence: TGTGCCAGCTCACCTGGGGAGTCGAGTACGCAGTATTTT.